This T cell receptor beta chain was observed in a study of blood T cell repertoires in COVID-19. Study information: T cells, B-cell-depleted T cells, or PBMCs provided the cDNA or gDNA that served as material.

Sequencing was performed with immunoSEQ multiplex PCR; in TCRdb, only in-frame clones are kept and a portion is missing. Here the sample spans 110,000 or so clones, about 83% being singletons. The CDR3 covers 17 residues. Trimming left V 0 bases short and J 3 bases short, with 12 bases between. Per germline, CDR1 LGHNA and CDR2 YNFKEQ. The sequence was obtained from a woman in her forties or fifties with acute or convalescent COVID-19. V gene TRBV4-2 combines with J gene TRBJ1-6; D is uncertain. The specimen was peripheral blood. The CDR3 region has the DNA TGTGCCAGCAGCCAAGATGGAACAGCCGTCTATAATTCACCCCTCCACTTT. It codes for CASSQDGTAVYNSPLHF.